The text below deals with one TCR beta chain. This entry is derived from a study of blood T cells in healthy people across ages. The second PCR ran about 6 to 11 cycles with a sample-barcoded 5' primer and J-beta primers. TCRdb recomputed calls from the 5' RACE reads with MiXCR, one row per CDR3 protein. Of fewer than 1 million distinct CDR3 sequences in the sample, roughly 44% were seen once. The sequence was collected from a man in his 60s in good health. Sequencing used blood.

CDR3 region: CASSRGQARGEYEQYF. CDR3 DNA: TGTGCCAGCAGCCGGGGACAGGCTCGAGGGGAGTACGAGCAGTACTTC. The chain carries TRBV21-1 and TRBJ2-7; the table's D call of TRBD1 was not tested on the DNA. TRBV21-1 is a pseudogene segment. This CDR3 has 16 amino acids.